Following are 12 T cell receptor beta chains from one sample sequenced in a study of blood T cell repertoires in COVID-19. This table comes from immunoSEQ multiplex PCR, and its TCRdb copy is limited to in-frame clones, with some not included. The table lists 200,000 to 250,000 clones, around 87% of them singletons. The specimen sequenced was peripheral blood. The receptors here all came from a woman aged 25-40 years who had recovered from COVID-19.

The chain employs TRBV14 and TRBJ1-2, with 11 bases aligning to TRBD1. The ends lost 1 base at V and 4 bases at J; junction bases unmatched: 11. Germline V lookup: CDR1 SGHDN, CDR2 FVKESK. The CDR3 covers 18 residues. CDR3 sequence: CASSQVRDRGFFLYGYTF. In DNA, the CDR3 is TGTGCCAGCAGCCAAGTCCGGGACAGGGGGTTCTTCCTCTATGGCTACACCTTC.

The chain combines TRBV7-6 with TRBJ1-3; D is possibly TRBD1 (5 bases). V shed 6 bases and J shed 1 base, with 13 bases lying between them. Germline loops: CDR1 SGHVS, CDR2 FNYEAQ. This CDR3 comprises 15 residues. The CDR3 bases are TGTGCCAGCAGGAGAGAACAGGTGTCTGGAAACACCATATATTTT. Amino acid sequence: CASRREQVSGNTIYF.

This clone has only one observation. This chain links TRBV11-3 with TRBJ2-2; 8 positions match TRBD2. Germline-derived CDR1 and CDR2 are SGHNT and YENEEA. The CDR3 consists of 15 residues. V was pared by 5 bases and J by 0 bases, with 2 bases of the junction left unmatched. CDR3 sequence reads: CASSTGLANTGELFF. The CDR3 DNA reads TGTGCCAGCAGCACGGGACTAGCGAACACCGGGGAGCTGTTTTTT.

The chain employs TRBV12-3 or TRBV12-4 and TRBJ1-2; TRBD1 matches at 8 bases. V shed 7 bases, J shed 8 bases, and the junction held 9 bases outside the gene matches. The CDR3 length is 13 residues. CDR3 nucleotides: TGTGCCAGCACGGTATCGACAGGGGACGGCTACACCTTC. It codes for CASTVSTGDGYTF.

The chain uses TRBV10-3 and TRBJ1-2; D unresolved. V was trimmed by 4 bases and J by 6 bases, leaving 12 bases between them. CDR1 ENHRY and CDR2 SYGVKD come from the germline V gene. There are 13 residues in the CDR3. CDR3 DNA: TGTGCCATCAGTGTGATCCCCCGCGATGGCTACACCTTC. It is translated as CAISVIPRDGYTF.

The CDR3 protein is CASKRRLAGHLKHTDTQYF. The DNA for the CDR3 is TGTGCCAGCAAAAGACGACTAGCGGGGCACCTAAAACACACAGATACGCAGTATTTT. The rearrangement joins TRBV6-4 to TRBJ2-3, with 11 bases fitting TRBD2. The CDR3 runs 19 residues. J was trimmed by 2 bases and V by 7 bases; bases with no gene match: 17. Germline V gene sequence: CDR1 MRHNA, CDR2 SNTAGT.

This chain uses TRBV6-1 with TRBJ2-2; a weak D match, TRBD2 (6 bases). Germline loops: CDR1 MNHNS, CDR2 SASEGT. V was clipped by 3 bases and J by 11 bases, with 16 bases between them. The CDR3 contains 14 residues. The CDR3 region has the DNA TGTGCCAGCAGTGAGGGACTTCCCTCACGAGAGCTGTTTTTT. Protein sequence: CASSEGLPSRELFF.

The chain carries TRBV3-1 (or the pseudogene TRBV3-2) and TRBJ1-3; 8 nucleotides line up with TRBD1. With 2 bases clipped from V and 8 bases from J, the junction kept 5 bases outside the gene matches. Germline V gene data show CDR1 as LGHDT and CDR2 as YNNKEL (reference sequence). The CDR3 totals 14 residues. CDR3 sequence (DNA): TGTGCCAGCAGCCAATTCCAGGGGGCTGACACCATATATTTT. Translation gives CASSQFQGADTIYF.

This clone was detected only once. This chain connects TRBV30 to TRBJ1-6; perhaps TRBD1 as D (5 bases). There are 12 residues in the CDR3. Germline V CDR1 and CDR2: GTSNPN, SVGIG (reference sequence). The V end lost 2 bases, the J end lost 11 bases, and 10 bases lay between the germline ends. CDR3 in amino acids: CAWSSGMPPLHF. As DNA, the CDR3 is TGTGCCTGGAGTTCAGGGATGCCACCCCTCCACTTT.

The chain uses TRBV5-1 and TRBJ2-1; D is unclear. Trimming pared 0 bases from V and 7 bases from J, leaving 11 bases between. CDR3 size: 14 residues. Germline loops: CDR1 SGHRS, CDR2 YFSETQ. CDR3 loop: CASSLGGQNNEQFF. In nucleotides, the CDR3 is TGCGCCAGCAGCTTGGGAGGCCAGAATAATGAGCAGTTCTTC. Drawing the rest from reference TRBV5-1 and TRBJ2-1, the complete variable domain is KAGVTQTPRYLIKTRGQQVTLSCSPISGHRSVSWYQQTPGQGLQFLFEYFSETQRNKGNFPGRFSGRQFSNSRSEMNVSTLELGDSALYLCASSLGGQNNEQFFGPGTRLTVL.

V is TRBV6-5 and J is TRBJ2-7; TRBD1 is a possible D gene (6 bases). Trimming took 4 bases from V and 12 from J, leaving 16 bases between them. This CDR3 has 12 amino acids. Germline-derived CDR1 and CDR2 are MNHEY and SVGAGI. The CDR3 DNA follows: TGTGCCAGCAGTTCCACAGGGCGGGTTGCGTACTTC. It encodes CASSSTGRVAYF.

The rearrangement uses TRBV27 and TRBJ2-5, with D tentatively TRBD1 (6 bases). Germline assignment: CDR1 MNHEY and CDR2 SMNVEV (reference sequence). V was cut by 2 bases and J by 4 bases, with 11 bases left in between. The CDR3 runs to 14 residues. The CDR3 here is CASSLQGNSETQYF. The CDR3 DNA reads TGTGCCAGCAGTTTACAGGGGAATTCAGAGACCCAGTACTTC.